Listed below are T cell receptor beta chains from one sample, sequenced in a study of blood T cell repertoires in COVID-19. Profiling relied on immunoSEQ multiplex PCR, and the TCRdb table lists in-frame clones only, not all of them. Of fewer than 250,000 clones in the sample, 82% were seen once. Sequenced material: peripheral blood. These receptors were obtained from a woman in her seventies with acute or convalescent COVID-19. CDR3s include the opening cysteine and the closing phenylalanine or tryptophan. The D gene is left open where the match is weak. Clone size, where shown, is once, few, many, or a class for clones that have expanded.

TRBJ1-1,TRBV27,NA,NA,TGTGCCAGCAGTTTCCCAGGATCCACTGAAGCTTTCTTT,CASSFPGSTEAFF
TRBJ1-2,TRBV29-1,NA,few,TGCAGCGCGGCTCCGATAGGGGATGGCTACACCTTC,CSAAPIGDGYTF
TRBJ2-7,TRBV27,TRBD2,NA,TGTGCCAGCAGTTTAATGCGACTAGCGGGGGCCGGTGGCTACGAGCAGTACTTC,CASSLMRLAGAGGYEQYF
TRBJ2-3,TRBV2,TRBD1,NA,TGTGCCAGCTCTCCTCGGACAGGAAACACAGATACGCAGTATTTT,CASSPRTGNTDTQYF
TRBJ1-4,TRBV5-1,TRBD1,NA,TGCGCCAGCAGCGTCTCCGGGACAGGAAATGAAAAACTGTTTTTT,CASSVSGTGNEKLFF
TRBJ1-1,TRBV2,NA,NA,TGTGCCAGCAGTGCAGACACACTGGGCACTGAAGCTTTCTTT,CASSADTLGTEAFF
TRBJ1-2,TRBV28,TRBD1,once,TGTGCCAGCACCACGGGACAGATCTATGGCTACACCTTC,CASTTGQIYGYTF
TRBJ2-7,TRBV5-1,TRBD1,NA,TGCGCCAGCAGCCTATCTCGACAGGGATCGGGCGAGCAGTACTTC,CASSLSRQGSGEQYF
TRBJ1-6,TRBV9,NA,NA,TGTGCCAGCAGCGTAGCGGCAGGAAATTCACCCCTCCACTTT,CASSVAAGNSPLHF
TRBJ2-7,TRBV19,TRBD2,once,TGTGCCAGTAGTCCCGGGGGGATTCCCTACGAGCAGTACTTC,CASSPGGIPYEQYF
TRBJ1-1,TRBV2,TRBD1,NA,TGTGCCACCAAGGAGACAGGGAGCATGAACACTGAAGCTTTCTTT,CATKETGSMNTEAFF
TRBJ1-3,TRBV10-3,TRBD1,NA,TGTGCCATCAGCGGGATTGGGACAGCTACTCTCCGCTCTGGAAACACCATATATTTT,CAISGIGTATLRSGNTIYF
TRBJ1-2,TRBV5-1,NA,NA,TGCGCCAGCAGATTGCAACCCGCGACGACGACATATGGCTACACCTTC,CASRLQPATTTYGYTF
TRBJ2-7,TRBV5-1,NA,NA,TGCGCCAGCAGCCGGGGGATTGGGAGGTACGAGCAGTACTTC,CASSRGIGRYEQYF
TRBJ1-2,TRBV25-1,NA,NA,TGTGCCAGCAGTGAGGAGACCCGGTGGGGCTACACCTTC,CASSEETRWGYTF
TRBJ2-1,TRBV7-2,TRBD1,NA,TGTGCCAGCAGCTTAGGGACAGGGGGGTTCAATGAGCAGTTCTTC,CASSLGTGGFNEQFF
TRBJ2-6,TRBV4-3,TRBD1,NA,TGCGCCAGCAGCCAAGATTTGACAGGGTCTGCTGGGGCCAACGTCCTGACTTTC,CASSQDLTGSAGANVLTF
TRBJ1-5,TRBV19,NA,NA,TGTGCCAGTAGTATTCGGGGGTCTCGCAATCAGCCCCAGCATTTT,CASSIRGSRNQPQHF
TRBJ2-7,TRBV7-8,TRBD2,NA,TGTGCCAGCAGCTTAGCGCCCCCGGGACTAGCGGGCGAGCAGTACTTC,CASSLAPPGLAGEQYF
TRBJ1-2,TRBV4-1,NA,NA,TGCGCCAGCAGCCAAGATATGACCAGGGCCCTTCTTGGCTACACCTTC,CASSQDMTRALLGYTF
TRBJ1-3,TRBV5-5,NA,NA,TGTGCCAGCAGCTTTTTAGGCGGGACCCTCTCTGGAAACACCATATATTTT,CASSFLGGTLSGNTIYF
TRBJ2-5,TRBV9,TRBD1,once,TGTGCCAGCAGCGTAGTAGGAGGGACAGGGCAAGAGACCCAGTACTTC,CASSVVGGTGQETQYF
TRBJ2-5,TRBV4-3,TRBD1,NA,TGCGCCAGCAGCCAGCAGGGACAGGTACAAGAGACCCAGTACTTC,CASSQQGQVQETQYF
TRBJ1-2,TRBV30,NA,NA,TGTGCCTGGAGTGTAGTCAGGGGTTACTATGGCTACACCTTC,CAWSVVRGYYGYTF
TRBJ1-5,TRBV7-2,NA,NA,TGTGCCAGCAGTCGTTCTTTGGACAGTAACCGTCAGCCCCAGCATTTT,CASSRSLDSNRQPQHF